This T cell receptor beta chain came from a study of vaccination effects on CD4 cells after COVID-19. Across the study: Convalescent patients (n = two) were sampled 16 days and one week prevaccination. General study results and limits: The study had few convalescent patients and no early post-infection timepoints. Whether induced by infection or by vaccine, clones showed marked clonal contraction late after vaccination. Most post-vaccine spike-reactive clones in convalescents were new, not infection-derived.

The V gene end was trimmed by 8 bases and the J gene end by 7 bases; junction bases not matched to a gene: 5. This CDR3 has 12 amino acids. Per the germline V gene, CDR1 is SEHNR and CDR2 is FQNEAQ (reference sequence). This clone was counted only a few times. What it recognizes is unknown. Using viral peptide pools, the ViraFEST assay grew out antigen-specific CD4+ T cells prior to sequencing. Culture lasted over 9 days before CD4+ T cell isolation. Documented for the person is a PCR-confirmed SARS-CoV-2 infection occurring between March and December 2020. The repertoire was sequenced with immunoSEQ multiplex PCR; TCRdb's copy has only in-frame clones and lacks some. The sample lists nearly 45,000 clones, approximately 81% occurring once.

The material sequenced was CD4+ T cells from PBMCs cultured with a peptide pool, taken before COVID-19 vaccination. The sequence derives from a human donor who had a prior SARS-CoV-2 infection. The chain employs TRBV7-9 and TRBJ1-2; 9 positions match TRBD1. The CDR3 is CASRTGDRGYTF. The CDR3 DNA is TGTGCCAGCCGGACAGGGGATCGTGGCTACACCTTC.